Presented here are 5 T cell receptor beta chains from one specimen sequenced in a study of CD4 T cells in relation to SARS-CoV-2 and coronaviruses. Data came from immunoSEQ multiplex PCR; TCRdb stores just in-frame clones and leaves some out. The data contain 55,000 to 70,000 clones, 85% to 95% of them singletons. Unexposed donor CD4+ T cells date from about 2011-2019, before the COVID-19 pandemic. Material: naive CD4+ T cells from PBMCs. Sample subset: naive CD4+ T cells isolated by negative enrichment. These receptors originate from a human donor in good health.

The V call is TRBV24-1, the J call TRBJ1-1, with 7 bases aligning to TRBD1. This CDR3 region has 15 residues. Germline assignment: CDR1 KGHDR and CDR2 SFDVKD. The V segment lost 3 bases and the J segment 2 bases; nucleotides outside the gene matches: 5. The CDR3 coding sequence is TGTGCCACCAGTGATCCCCAGGGGGGTAACACTGAAGCTTTCTTT. It yields the protein CATSDPQGGNTEAFF.

CDR3 DNA: TGCGCCAGCAGCCATGGACCGGGACAGGGGGCTGAAAAACTGTTTTTT. Protein sequence: CASSHGPGQGAEKLFF. V and J are TRBV4-3 and TRBJ1-4, with TRBD1 identical over 12 bases. Trimming took 3 bases from V and 7 from J; bases not matched to a gene: 6. This CDR3 has 16 amino acids. In germline, CDR1 is LGHNA, CDR2 YSLEER.

The chain has TRBV28 and TRBJ2-5; 7 bases are shared with TRBD2. The CDR3 spans 14 residues. With V trimmed by 8 bases and J by 4 bases, 10 bases remained unmatched. Germline V gene sequence: CDR1 MDHEN, CDR2 SYDVKM. The CDR3 coding sequence is TGTGCCAGCGGGGCCGGCGGGAGCCGAGAGACCCAGTACTTC. Translating gives CASGAGGSRETQYF.

This CDR3 reads CASRELQGAGGYTF. CDR3 DNA: TGTGCCAGCAGAGAATTACAGGGGGCGGGTGGCTACACCTTC. The chain is built from TRBV9 and TRBJ1-2; 9 positions agree with TRBD1. Per the germline V gene, CDR1 is SGDLS and CDR2 is YYNGEE. CDR3 size: 14 residues. V was pared by 5 bases and J by 7 bases, with 9 bases of the junction left unmatched. Full variable domain (remainder filled in from reference TRBV9 and TRBJ1-2): DSGVTQTPKHLITATGQRVTLRCSPRSGDLSVYWYQQSLDQGLQFLIQYYNGEERAKGNILERFSAQQFPDLHSELNLSSLELGDSALYFCASRELQGAGGYTFGSGTRLTVV.

This clone was picked up one time. This sequence joins TRBV28 and TRBJ1-1; D is perhaps TRBD1 (5 bases). Germline V gives CDR1 MDHEN, CDR2 SYDVKM. This CDR3 comprises 13 residues. V was shortened by 3 bases and J by 6 bases, with 11 bases between the two germline ends. The CDR3 sequence: CASSLGDAAEAFF. The CDR3 nucleotides are TGTGCCAGCAGTTTGGGGGATGCCGCTGAAGCTTTCTTT.